The 15 T cell receptor beta chains listed next were all sequenced from one sample in a study of shared clonotypes between healthy human individuals. The data were produced by immunoSEQ multiplex PCR, yet TCRdb's version contains in-frame clones alone and is incomplete. The sample has about 450,000 clones, more than 75% seen once. The sequenced material came from PBMCs. The source is a middle-aged woman in good health. Some clones in this sample may be carry-over from other donors' samples.

The chain recombines TRBV7-2 with TRBJ2-7; TRBD1 agrees at 9 bases. This CDR3 region has 16 residues. From germline, CDR1 is SGHTA and CDR2 FQGNSA. V gave up 4 bases and J gave up 4 bases; unmatched junction bases: 11. This chain's CDR3 is CASSSYGTGGIYEQYF. CDR3 in DNA: TGTGCCAGCAGCTCCTACGGCACAGGGGGCATATACGAGCAGTACTTC. Full variable domain (missing parts from reference TRBV7-2 and TRBJ2-7): GAGVSQSPSNKVTEKGKDVELRCDPISGHTALYWYRQSLGQGLEFLIYFQGNSAPDKSGLPSDRFSAERTGGSVSTLTIQRTQQEDSAVYLCASSSYGTGGIYEQYFGPGTRLTVT.

This clone was counted once. The chain carries TRBV11-2 and TRBJ2-7; 8 bases match TRBD1. From germline, CDR1 is SGHAT and CDR2 FQNNGV. The CDR3 runs 15 residues. Trimming took 1 base from V and 3 from J; bases not matched to a gene: 5. The chain's CDR3 is CASSLATGTGYEQYF. Written as DNA, the CDR3 is TGTGCCAGCAGCTTAGCCACCGGGACAGGCTACGAGCAGTACTTC.

V usage is TRBV2 and J usage is TRBJ2-3, with D possibly being TRBD2 (6 bases). V shed 2 bases and J shed 1 base, with 13 bases lying between them. The CDR3 length is 16 residues. Germline lookup yields CDR1 SNHLY and CDR2 FYNNEI. The CDR3, as DNA: TGTGCCAGCAGTGAAATAGGGAGGAGTGGCACAGATACGCAGTATTTT. As protein: CASSEIGRSGTDTQYF.

This chain connects TRBV30 to TRBJ2-7; D unclear. The CDR3 is made up of 11 amino acids. The germline V gene has CDR1 GTSNPN and CDR2 SVGIG (reference sequence). The ends were cut back, 4 bases at V and 6 bases at J, with 10 bases in the middle. The CDR3 spells CAWKESLEQYF. CDR3 sequence (DNA): TGTGCCTGGAAGGAATCCCTCGAGCAGTACTTC.

This clone was seen a handful of times. Other DNA sequences in this specimen translate into the identical CDR3. The chain employs TRBV5-1 and TRBJ2-7; no reliable D call. Germline CDR1 reads SGHRS; CDR2 reads YFSETQ. The CDR3 is 13 amino acids. Trimming cost V 0 bases and J 1 base, with 5 bases left between them. CDR3 in amino acids: CASSLDLSYEQYF. The CDR3, as DNA: TGCGCCAGCAGCTTGGATCTATCCTACGAGCAGTACTTC.

The genes are TRBV5-4 and TRBJ2-1, with D possibly being TRBD1 (5 bases). Looked up from germline, CDR1 is SGHNT and CDR2 is YYREEE (reference sequence). There are 12 residues in the CDR3. The V end was cut by 1 base, the J end by 11 bases, with 10 bases between. CDR3: CASSLSTVQQFF. The CDR3, as DNA: TGTGCCAGCAGCTTGTCGACAGTTCAGCAGTTCTTC.

The table lists this clone with many counts. The chain combines TRBV28 with TRBJ2-7; 13 nucleotides agree with TRBD2. Unmatched junction bases numbered 13, after V lost 5 bases and J lost 0 bases. This CDR3 is 19 amino acids long. Germline V gene data show CDR1 as MDHEN and CDR2 as SYDVKM. CDR3 in DNA: TGTGCCAGCAGTCCGCGGACTAGCGGGAGAAGGGGTCTCTCCTACGAGCAGTACTTC. It encodes CASSPRTSGRRGLSYEQYF. Complete variable domain (other parts from reference TRBV28 and TRBJ2-7): DVKVTQSSRYLVKRTGEKVFLECVQDMDHENMFWYRQDPGLGLRLIYFSYDVKMKEKGDIPEGYSVSREKKERFSLILESASTNQTSMYLCASSPRTSGRRGLSYEQYFGPGTRLTVT.

The chain couples TRBV10-3 to TRBJ2-2, with 9 positions matching TRBD1. The CDR3 totals 15 residues. J gave up 5 bases and V 8 bases, and 9 bases lay outside the gene matches. Germline V gene sequence: CDR1 ENHRY, CDR2 SYGVKD. As DNA, the CDR3 is TGTGCCATCGGGCTCGGACAGGGGCTTACCGGGGAGCTGTTTTTT. Its translation is CAIGLGQGLTGELFF.

The chain is built from TRBV6-6 and TRBJ1-3; perhaps TRBD1 as D (6 bases). The germline V and J ends were trimmed by 8 bases and 2 bases, with 16 bases remaining between them. Germline V lookup: CDR1 MNHNY, CDR2 SVGAGI (reference sequence). The CDR3 runs to 15 residues. The CDR3 loop is CASAVGGAAGNTIYF. The CDR3, as DNA: TGTGCCAGCGCGGTCGGGGGGGCCGCTGGAAACACCATATATTTT.

The V call is TRBV7-2, the J call TRBJ1-1; weak D call: TRBD1 (6 bases). V was clipped by 2 bases and J by 5 bases, with 12 bases between them. Germline V gives CDR1 SGHTA, CDR2 FQGNSA. The CDR3 has 14 residues. For the CDR3, the DNA is TGTGCCAGCAGCTTAAGGGGGATTGTGACTGAAGCTTTCTTT. This sequence encodes CASSLRGIVTEAFF.

On this clone itself: Given a much more abundant clone one base away, this may be a read error. This chain joins TRBV2 and TRBJ2-7; the D gene is possibly TRBD2 (5 bases). Trimming left V 7 bases short and J 3 bases short, with 13 bases between. CDR1 is SNHLY and CDR2 is FYNNEI in the germline V gene. This CDR3 has 13 amino acids. CDR3 region: CASNPLVDYEQYF. CDR3 sequence (DNA): TGTGCCAGCAACCCACTAGTTGACTACGAGCAGTACTTC.

The rearrangement joins TRBV18 to TRBJ2-1; tentatively, D is TRBD2 (5 bases). The CDR3 contains 15 residues. The germline CDR1 and CDR2 sequences are KGHSH and LQKENI. The V gene lost 0 bases and the J gene lost 8 bases, with 14 bases spanning the gap. CDR3 in amino acids: CASSPPAGGGDEQFF. For the CDR3, the DNA is TGTGCCAGCTCACCACCAGCAGGAGGTGGGGATGAGCAGTTCTTC.

The V gene is TRBV18, the J gene TRBJ1-3, with a tentative D call TRBD1 (5 bases). Germline lookup yields CDR1 KGHSH and CDR2 LQKENI. Deletions cut 2 bases from V and 0 bases from J, with 8 bases between. The CDR3 runs 15 residues. CDR3 DNA: TGTGCCAGCTCACCAGGGGACCCCTCTGGAAACACCATATATTTT. It codes for CASSPGDPSGNTIYF.

This chain links TRBV4-1 with TRBJ2-1, with 16 nucleotides matching TRBD2. The CDR3 contains 19 residues. V was pared by 1 base and J by 9 bases, with 12 bases of the junction left unmatched. Looked up from germline, CDR1 is MGHRA and CDR2 is YSYEKL. The CDR3 spells CASSQAPGTSGRAGPEQFF. CDR3 coding DNA: TGCGCCAGCAGCCAAGCCCCCGGGACTAGCGGGAGGGCCGGTCCTGAGCAGTTCTTC.

The chain carries TRBV5-4 and TRBJ2-7; D perhaps matches TRBD2 (6 bases). The V gene lost 0 bases and the J gene lost 4 bases, with 8 bases spanning the gap. The CDR3 sequence is 13 residues long. Per the germline V gene, CDR1 is SGHNT and CDR2 is YYREEE (reference sequence). The CDR3 region is CASSLDGTYEQYF. As DNA, the CDR3 is TGTGCCAGCAGCTTGGACGGGACTTACGAGCAGTACTTC. Full variable domain (missing parts from reference TRBV5-4 and TRBJ2-7): ETGVTQSPTHLIKTRGQQVTLRCSSQSGHNTVSWYQQALGQGPQFIFQYYREEENGRGNFPPRFSGLQFPNYSSELNVNALELDDSALYLCASSLDGTYEQYFGPGTRLTVT.